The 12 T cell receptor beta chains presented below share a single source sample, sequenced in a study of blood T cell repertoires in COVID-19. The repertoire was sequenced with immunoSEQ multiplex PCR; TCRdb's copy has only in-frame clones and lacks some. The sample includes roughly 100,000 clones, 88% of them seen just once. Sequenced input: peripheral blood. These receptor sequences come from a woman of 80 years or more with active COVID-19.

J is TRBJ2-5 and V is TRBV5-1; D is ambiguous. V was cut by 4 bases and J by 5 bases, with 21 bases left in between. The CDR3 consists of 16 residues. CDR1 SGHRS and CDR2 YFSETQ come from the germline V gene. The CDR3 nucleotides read TGCGCCAGCAGCCCTTCGCTAGACCATCAAATGGAGACCCAGTACTTC. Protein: CASSPSLDHQMETQYF.

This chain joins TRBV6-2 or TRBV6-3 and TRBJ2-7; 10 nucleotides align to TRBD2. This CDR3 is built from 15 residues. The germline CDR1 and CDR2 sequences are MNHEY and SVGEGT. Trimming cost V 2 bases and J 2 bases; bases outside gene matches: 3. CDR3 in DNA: TGTGCCAGCAGTTACAGGACTAGCGGCCCCTACGAGCAGTACTTC. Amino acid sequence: CASSYRTSGPYEQYF.

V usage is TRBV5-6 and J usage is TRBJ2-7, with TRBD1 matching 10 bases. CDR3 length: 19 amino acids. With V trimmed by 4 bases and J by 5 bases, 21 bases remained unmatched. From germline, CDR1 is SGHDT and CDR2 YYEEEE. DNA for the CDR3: TGTGCCAGCAGCCTTAGACAGGGGGCGTTCCCGGCCGCGGGGGACGAGCAGTACTTC. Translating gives CASSLRQGAFPAAGDEQYF. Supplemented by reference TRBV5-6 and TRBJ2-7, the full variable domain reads DAGVTQSPTHLIKTRGQQVTLRCSPKSGHDTVSWYQQALGQGPQFIFQYYEEEERQRGNFPDRFSGHQFPNYSSELNVNALLLGDSALYLCASSLRQGAFPAAGDEQYFGPGTRLTVT.

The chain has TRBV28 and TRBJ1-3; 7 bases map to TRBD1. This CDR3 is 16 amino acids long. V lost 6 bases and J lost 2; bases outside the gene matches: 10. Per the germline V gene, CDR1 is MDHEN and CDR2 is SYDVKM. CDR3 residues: CASRNRQGLTGNTIYF. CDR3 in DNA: TGTGCCAGCAGAAACAGACAGGGTTTGACTGGAAACACCATATATTTT. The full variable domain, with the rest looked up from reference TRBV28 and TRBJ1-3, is DVKVTQSSRYLVKRTGEKVFLECVQDMDHENMFWYRQDPGLGLRLIYFSYDVKMKEKGDIPEGYSVSREKKERFSLILESASTNQTSMYLCASRNRQGLTGNTIYFGEGSWLTVV.

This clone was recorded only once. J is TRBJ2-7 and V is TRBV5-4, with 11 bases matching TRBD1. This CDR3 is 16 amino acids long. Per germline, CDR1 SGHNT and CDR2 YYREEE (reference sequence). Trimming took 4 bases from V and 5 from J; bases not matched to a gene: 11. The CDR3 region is CASSPPPGQGEDEQYF. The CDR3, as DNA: TGTGCCAGCAGCCCTCCCCCGGGACAGGGGGAGGACGAGCAGTACTTC.

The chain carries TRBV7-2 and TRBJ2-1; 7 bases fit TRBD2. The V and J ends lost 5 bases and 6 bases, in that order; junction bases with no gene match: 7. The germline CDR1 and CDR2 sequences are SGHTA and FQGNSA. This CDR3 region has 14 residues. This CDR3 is CASSRTGGINEQFF. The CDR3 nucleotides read TGTGCCAGCAGCCGGACGGGGGGAATCAATGAGCAGTTCTTC.

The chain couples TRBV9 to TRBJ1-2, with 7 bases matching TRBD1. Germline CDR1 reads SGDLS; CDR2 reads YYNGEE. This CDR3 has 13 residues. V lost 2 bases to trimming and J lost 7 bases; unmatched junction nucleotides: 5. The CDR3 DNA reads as TGTGCCAGCAGCGTCACAGGGGCTCGTGGCTACACCTTC. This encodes CASSVTGARGYTF.

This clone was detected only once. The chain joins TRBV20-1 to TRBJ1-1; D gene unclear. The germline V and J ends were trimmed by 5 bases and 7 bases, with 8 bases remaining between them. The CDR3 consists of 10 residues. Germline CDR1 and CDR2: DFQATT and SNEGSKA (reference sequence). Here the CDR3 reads CSAHSNEAFF. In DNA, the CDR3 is TGCAGTGCTCACTCGAATGAAGCTTTCTTT.

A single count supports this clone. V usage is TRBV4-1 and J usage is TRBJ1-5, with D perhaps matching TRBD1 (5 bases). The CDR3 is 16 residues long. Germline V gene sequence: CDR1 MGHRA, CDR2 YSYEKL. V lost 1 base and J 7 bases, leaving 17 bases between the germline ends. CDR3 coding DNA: TGCGCCAGCAGCCAAGGCTTCCAGGGAAGTGGGCAGCCCCAGCATTTT. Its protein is CASSQGFQGSGQPQHF.

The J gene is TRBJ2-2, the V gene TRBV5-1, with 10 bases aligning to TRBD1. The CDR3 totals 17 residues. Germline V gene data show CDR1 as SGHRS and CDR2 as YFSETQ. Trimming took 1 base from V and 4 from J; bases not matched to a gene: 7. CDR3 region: CASSLSRGTGATGELFF. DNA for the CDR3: TGCGCCAGCAGCTTGTCTAGGGGGACAGGGGCCACCGGGGAGCTGTTTTTT. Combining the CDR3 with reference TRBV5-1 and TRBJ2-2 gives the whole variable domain KAGVTQTPRYLIKTRGQQVTLSCSPISGHRSVSWYQQTPGQGLQFLFEYFSETQRNKGNFPGRFSGRQFSNSRSEMNVSTLELGDSALYLCASSLSRGTGATGELFFGEGSRLTVL.

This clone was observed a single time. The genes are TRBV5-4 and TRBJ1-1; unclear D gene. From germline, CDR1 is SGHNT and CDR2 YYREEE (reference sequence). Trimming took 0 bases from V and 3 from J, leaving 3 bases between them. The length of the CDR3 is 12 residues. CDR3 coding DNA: TGTGCCAGCAGCTTGGTAGACACTGAAGCTTTCTTT. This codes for CASSLVDTEAFF.

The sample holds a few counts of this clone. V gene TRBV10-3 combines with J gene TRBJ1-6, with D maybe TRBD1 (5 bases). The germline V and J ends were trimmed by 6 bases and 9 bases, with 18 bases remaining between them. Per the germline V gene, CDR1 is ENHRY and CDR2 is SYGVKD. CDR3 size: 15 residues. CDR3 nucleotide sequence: TGTGCCATCAGCCCGGATCGGGTGGGGGGTTCACCCCTCCACTTT. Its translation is CAISPDRVGGSPLHF.